Following are 28 T cell receptor beta chains from one sample sequenced in a study of blood T cell repertoires in COVID-19. TCRdb keeps only in-frame clones here, not all; method: immunoSEQ multiplex PCR. The table shows roughly 150,000 clones, with more than 75% occurring only once. Sequencing input: peripheral blood. The receptors shown here come from a woman between 50 and 59 years old with acute or convalescent COVID-19.

This clone was recorded a few times. This chain links TRBV30 with TRBJ1-2; no reliable D call. Germline loops: CDR1 GTSNPN, CDR2 SVGIG (reference sequence). The CDR3 covers 16 residues. Deletions cut 5 bases from V and 2 bases from J, with 21 bases between. The CDR3 DNA sequence: TGTGCCTGGTTTTCGGTAGGGAGTATTGGGAACTATGGCTACACCTTC. Protein: CAWFSVGSIGNYGYTF.

This clone was recorded only once. As DNA, the CDR3 is TGTGCCTGGAGGGTTTCAGGGGGGACTGAAGCTTTCTTT. Amino acids: CAWRVSGGTEAFF. The chain is built from TRBV30 and TRBJ1-1; 7 nucleotides match TRBD1. CDR3 length: 13 residues. The V gene end was trimmed by 3 bases and the J gene end by 5 bases; junction bases not matched to a gene: 6. Germline CDR1 and CDR2: GTSNPN and SVGIG (reference sequence).

The gene calls are TRBV7-8 and TRBJ2-1; 8 nucleotides align to TRBD1. The CDR3 loop spans 15 amino acids. CDR1 is SGHVS, CDR2 FQNEAQ, per germline. The V segment lost 2 bases and the J segment 13 bases; nucleotides outside the gene matches: 13. The CDR3 is CASSLPVPRTGHQFF. CDR3 DNA: TGTGCCAGCAGCTTACCGGTCCCTAGGACAGGGCATCAGTTCTTC.

The chain couples TRBV3-1 (or the pseudogene TRBV3-2) to TRBJ1-1; 9 nucleotides align to TRBD1. Germline-derived CDR1 and CDR2 are LGHDT and YNNKEL (reference sequence). With V trimmed by 2 bases and J by 6 bases, 7 bases remained unmatched. The CDR3 length is 15 residues. CDR3 nucleotides: TGTGCCAGCAGCCAAACGACAGGGGGAAGGTCTGAAGCTTTCTTT. This encodes CASSQTTGGRSEAFF.

The V gene is TRBV20-1, the J gene TRBJ1-6; the D gene is possibly TRBD1 (5 bases). Germline V gene lookup returns CDR1 DFQATT and CDR2 SNEGSKA (reference sequence). V lost 3 bases and J lost 14, with 17 bases in between. The CDR3 is 13 residues long. CDR3 sequence (DNA): TGCAGTGCTAGTGCGGGGGACTGGGGATCCCTCCACTTT. Its translation: CSASAGDWGSLHF.

This clone has a count of ten or more. This chain links TRBV9 with TRBJ2-3; 8 positions match TRBD1. The J segment lost 3 bases and the V segment lost 4 bases, leaving 7 bases of the junction unmatched. CDR1 and CDR2 from the germline V gene are SGDLS and YYNGEE. The CDR3 extends over 15 amino acids. The CDR3 protein is CASSSPTGATDTQYF. The CDR3 region has the DNA TGTGCCAGCAGCTCCCCGACAGGGGCGACAGATACGCAGTATTTT.

The gene calls are TRBV11-2 and TRBJ1-1; D ambiguous. Per the germline V gene, CDR1 is SGHAT and CDR2 is FQNNGV. Trimming left V 2 bases short and J 4 bases short, with 8 bases between. This CDR3 region has 13 residues. Written as DNA, the CDR3 is TGTGCCAGCAGCTTATTTACTGGCACTGAAGCTTTCTTT. Translation: CASSLFTGTEAFF.

The chain recombines TRBV7-6 with TRBJ1-4; 12 bases fit TRBD1. CDR1 and CDR2 from the germline V gene are SGHVS and FNYEAQ. The V gene end was trimmed by 4 bases and the J gene end by 7 bases; junction bases not matched to a gene: 7. The CDR3 totals 16 residues. The CDR3 DNA is TGTGCCAGCAGCTCCTGGGGGGACAGGGGGCCTGAAAAACTGTTTTTT. It codes for CASSSWGDRGPEKLFF.

V gene TRBV7-3 combines with J gene TRBJ2-1, with unresolved D. V was pared by 4 bases and J by 8 bases, with 12 bases between. CDR3 length: 13 amino acids. Germline CDR1 is SGHTA and CDR2 is FQGTGA. CDR3 region: CASSSRSSDEQFF. The CDR3 region has the DNA TGTGCCAGCAGCTCTCGGTCCTCCGATGAGCAGTTCTTC.

This clone was counted once. The sample carries other DNA sequences with the same CDR3. The chain couples TRBV6-5 to TRBJ1-1, with TRBD1 identical over 7 bases. Unmatched junction bases numbered 2, after V lost 5 bases and J lost 5 bases. There are 12 residues in the CDR3. The germline CDR1 and CDR2 sequences are MNHEY and SVGAGI. The DNA of the CDR3 is TGTGCCAGCAGTAGACAGGGAACTGAAGCTTTCTTT. It encodes CASSRQGTEAFF.

The gene calls are TRBV6-5 and TRBJ2-5; D possibly corresponds to TRBD2 (7 bases). The CDR3 runs to 16 residues. Per the germline V gene, CDR1 is MNHEY and CDR2 is SVGAGI. V lost 4 bases and J lost 4, with 19 bases in between. Written as DNA, the CDR3 is TGTGCCAGCAGTTTAGGGGGGGGGCGCTTCGGAGAGACCCAGTACTTC. Encoded protein: CASSLGGGRFGETQYF.

The CDR3 bases are TGTGCCAGTAGTATACTAAATTCACCCCTCCACTTT. Translating gives CASSILNSPLHF. The chain recombines TRBV19 with TRBJ1-6, with D uncertain. V was shortened by 2 bases and J by 7 bases, with 3 bases between the two germline ends. This CDR3 is built from 12 residues. Germline V lookup: CDR1 LNHDA, CDR2 SQIVND (reference sequence). Full variable domain (missing parts from reference TRBV19 and TRBJ1-6): DGGITQSPKYLFRKEGQNVTLSCEQNLNHDAMYWYRQDPGQGLRLIYYSQIVNDFQKGDIAEGYSVSREKKESFPLTVTSAQKNPTAFYLCASSILNSPLHFGNGTRLTVT.

This chain uses TRBV19 with TRBJ1-5; D may be TRBD1 (5 bases). CDR3 length: 18 amino acids. V was pared by 3 bases and J by 7 bases, with 25 bases between. Per germline, CDR1 LNHDA and CDR2 SQIVND (reference sequence). CDR3 bases: TGTGCCAGTAGTATCGGTGTTTGGGGGGGGGATGTAAAACAGCCCCAGCATTTT. Amino acids: CASSIGVWGGDVKQPQHF.

The J gene is TRBJ1-4, the V gene TRBV12-3 or TRBV12-4; D remains unclear. Trimming cost V 8 bases and J 8 bases, with 9 bases left between them. CDR3 length: 11 amino acids. The CDR3 region is CASARGEKLFF. The DNA of the CDR3 is TGTGCCAGCGCCCGGGGAGAAAAACTGTTTTTT.

The sample holds one count of this clone. The J gene is TRBJ1-2, the V gene TRBV19; no clear D. Germline CDR1 and CDR2: LNHDA and SQIVND (reference sequence). V lost 6 bases to trimming and J lost 2 bases, with 10 bases between them. CDR3 length: 13 residues. CDR3 loop: CASSLAVNYGYTF. The CDR3 DNA reads TGTGCCAGTAGCTTGGCGGTGAACTATGGCTACACCTTC. The entire variable domain, with the rest obtained from reference TRBV19 and TRBJ1-2, is as follows: DGGITQSPKYLFRKEGQNVTLSCEQNLNHDAMYWYRQDPGQGLRLIYYSQIVNDFQKGDIAEGYSVSREKKESFPLTVTSAQKNPTAFYLCASSLAVNYGYTFGSGTRLTVV.

This rearrangement joins TRBV11-1 to TRBJ2-3, with a tentative D call TRBD1 (5 bases). CDR1 and CDR2 (germline): SGHAT, FQDESV (reference sequence). V lost 0 bases and J lost 4, with 8 bases in between. This CDR3 spans 14 amino acids. The chain's CDR3 is CASSLASRADTQYF. CDR3 sequence (DNA): TGTGCCAGCAGCTTAGCGAGCAGGGCAGATACGCAGTATTTT.

The chain joins TRBV7-6 to TRBJ1-1; no reliable D call. Germline V gives CDR1 SGHVS, CDR2 FNYEAQ. CDR3 length: 15 residues. V was pared by 1 base and J by 5 bases, with 14 bases between. The CDR3 DNA follows: TGTGCCAGCAGCTTAGGACTGTACACCTCTACTGAAGCTTTCTTT. The encoded protein is CASSLGLYTSTEAFF.

This clone has ten or more counts. J is TRBJ2-7 and V is TRBV9; 7 nucleotides agree with TRBD1. V lost 3 bases and J lost 3; bases outside the gene matches: 6. The CDR3 extends over 14 amino acids. Germline CDR1 SGDLS, CDR2 YYNGEE. The CDR3 here is CASSATGTDYEQYF. CDR3 DNA: TGTGCCAGCAGCGCAACCGGGACAGACTACGAGCAGTACTTC.

V is TRBV19 and J is TRBJ2-6; TRBD1 is a possible D gene (5 bases). The CDR3 is made up of 12 amino acids. The V end was cut by 11 bases, the J end by 4 bases, with 9 bases between. Germline V lookup: CDR1 LNHDA, CDR2 SQIVND (reference sequence). Written as DNA, the CDR3 is TGTGCCGCCCAGGGCGGGGCCAACGTCCTGACTTTC. Protein sequence: CAAQGGANVLTF.

The chain recombines TRBV29-1 with TRBJ1-4; 7 nucleotides align to TRBD1. Losses at the gene ends were 4 bases for V and 0 bases for J; bases not matched to a gene: 5. The CDR3 is made up of 15 amino acids. CDR1 SQVTM and CDR2 ANQGSEA come from the germline V gene. The CDR3 loop reads CSVADRVTTNEKLFF. CDR3 DNA: TGCAGCGTTGCTGACAGGGTTACAACTAATGAAAAACTGTTTTTT.

CDR3 coding DNA: TGTGCCAGCAGCCGTCCCGGGACAGGGAACAATCAGCCCCAGCATTTT. Translated: CASSRPGTGNNQPQHF. The chain is built from TRBV6-6 and TRBJ1-5; TRBD1 matches at 9 bases. The CDR3 runs 16 residues. V lost 6 bases to trimming and J lost 3 bases; unmatched junction nucleotides: 9. In germline, CDR1 is MNHNY, CDR2 SVGAGI (reference sequence).

The chain recombines TRBV18 with TRBJ2-7; the match to TRBD1 covers 8 bases. J lost 7 bases, V lost 3 bases, and 14 bases had no gene match. This CDR3 is 16 amino acids long. Germline V gene lookup returns CDR1 KGHSH and CDR2 LQKENI. This CDR3 is CASSPSQTGAGREQYF. The CDR3 nucleotides read TGTGCCAGCTCACCCAGTCAGACAGGGGCCGGCCGGGAGCAGTACTTC. Supplemented by reference TRBV18 and TRBJ2-7, the full variable domain reads NAGVMQNPRHLVRRRGQEARLRCSPMKGHSHVYWYRQLPEEGLKFMVYLQKENIIDESGMPKERFSAEFPKEGPSILRIQQVVRGDSAAYFCASSPSQTGAGREQYFGPGTRLTVT.

Comments on this clone: This may arise from a read error, as a much more abundant clone is one base away. Other DNA sequences from this sample encode an identical CDR3 as well. This chain uses TRBV11-2 with TRBJ1-5; 7 bases align to TRBD1. Germline V gene lookup returns CDR1 SGHAT and CDR2 FQNNGV. With 5 bases clipped from V and 3 bases from J, the junction kept 4 bases outside the gene matches. The CDR3 totals 14 residues. CDR3 nucleotides: TGTGCCAGCAGCGCCGGGACAGCCAATCAGCCCCAGCATTTT. This sequence encodes CASSAGTANQPQHF.

The rearrangement links TRBV7-6 to TRBJ1-3, with D unclear. The V gene lost 2 bases and the J gene lost 0 bases, with 11 bases spanning the gap. CDR1 SGHVS and CDR2 FNYEAQ come from the germline V gene. This CDR3 has 16 amino acids. The CDR3 DNA follows: TGTGCCAGCAGCTTAAACCCACCAGGCTCTGGAAACACCATATATTTT. This codes for CASSLNPPGSGNTIYF.

The rearrangement uses TRBV2 and TRBJ1-4, with D tentatively TRBD1 (6 bases). V was cut by 7 bases and J by 14 bases, with 26 bases left in between. The CDR3 is 15 amino acids. Germline CDR1 SNHLY, CDR2 FYNNEI. The CDR3 sequence is CASTAQGGTSEGLFF. The CDR3 coding sequence is TGTGCCAGCACCGCACAGGGTGGAACCTCCGAGGGGCTGTTTTTT.

The gene calls are TRBV7-2 and TRBJ1-1, with D uncertain. Germline loops: CDR1 SGHTA, CDR2 FQGNSA. The CDR3 consists of 14 residues. Deletions cut 2 bases from V and 3 bases from J, with 10 bases between. For the CDR3, the DNA is TGTGCCAGCAGCTTAATAGGCGGGGACACTGAAGCTTTCTTT. This gives the protein CASSLIGGDTEAFF.

J is TRBJ2-1 and V is TRBV6-6; 7 bases are a match to TRBD2. V lost 7 bases, J lost 3 bases, and 12 bases stayed unmatched. This CDR3 comprises 16 residues. CDR1 is MNHNY and CDR2 is SVGAGI in the germline V gene (reference sequence). CDR3: CASNQRGGTIYNEQFF. In nucleotides, the CDR3 is TGTGCCAGCAACCAGCGCGGGGGAACCATCTACAATGAGCAGTTCTTC.

The rearrangement links TRBV10-3 to TRBJ2-7; TRBD2 might be the D (7 bases). The V end lost 7 bases, the J end lost 5 bases, and 18 bases lay between the germline ends. Germline V gene data show CDR1 as ENHRY and CDR2 as SYGVKD. This CDR3 contains 14 residues. CDR3: CAITGGGGPNEQYF. CDR3 coding DNA: TGTGCCATCACCGGGGGAGGGGGGCCGAACGAGCAGTACTTC.